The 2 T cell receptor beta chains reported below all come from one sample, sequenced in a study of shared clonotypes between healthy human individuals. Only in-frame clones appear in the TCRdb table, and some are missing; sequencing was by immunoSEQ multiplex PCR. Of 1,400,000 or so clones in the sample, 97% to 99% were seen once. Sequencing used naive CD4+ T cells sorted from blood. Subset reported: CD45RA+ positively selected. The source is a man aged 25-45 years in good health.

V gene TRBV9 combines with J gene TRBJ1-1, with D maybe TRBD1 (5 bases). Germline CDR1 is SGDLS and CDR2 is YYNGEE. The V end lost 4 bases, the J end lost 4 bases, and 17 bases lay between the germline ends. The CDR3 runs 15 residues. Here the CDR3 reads CASSPRGFLSTEAFF. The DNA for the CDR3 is TGTGCCAGCAGCCCACGGGGGTTCCTTAGCACTGAAGCTTTCTTT.

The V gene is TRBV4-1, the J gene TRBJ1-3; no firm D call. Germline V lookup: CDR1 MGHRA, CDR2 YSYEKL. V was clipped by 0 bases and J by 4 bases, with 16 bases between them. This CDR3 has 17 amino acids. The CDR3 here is CASSQDTAGSNGNTIYF. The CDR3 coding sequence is TGCGCCAGCAGCCAAGATACCGCGGGAAGCAACGGAAACACCATATATTTT.